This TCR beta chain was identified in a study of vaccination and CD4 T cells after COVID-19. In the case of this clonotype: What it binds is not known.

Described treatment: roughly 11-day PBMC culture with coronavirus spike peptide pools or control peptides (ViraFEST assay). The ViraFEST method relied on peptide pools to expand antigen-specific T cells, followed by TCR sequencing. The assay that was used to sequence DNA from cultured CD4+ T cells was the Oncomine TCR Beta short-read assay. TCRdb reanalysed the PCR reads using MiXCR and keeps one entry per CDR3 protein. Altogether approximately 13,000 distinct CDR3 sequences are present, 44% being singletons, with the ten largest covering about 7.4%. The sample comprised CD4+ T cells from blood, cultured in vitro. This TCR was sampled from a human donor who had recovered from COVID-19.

The CDR3 region has the DNA TGTGCCAGCAGTTCCATATACGAGCAGTACTTC. Protein sequence: CASSSIYEQYF. This chain links TRBV12-3 or TRBV12-4 with TRBJ2-7; D is ambiguous. V was trimmed by 4 bases and J by 4 bases, leaving 5 bases between them. The CDR3 is 11 residues long.